One TCR beta chain is described in this entry. Its antigen is not known. TCRdb analysed the RT-PCR reads with MiXCR anew, one entry per CDR3 protein. The top ten clones hold around 9.6% of a sample with around 540,000 distinct CDR3 sequences, about 10% of them seen once. This record belongs to a study of response to subunit inactivated influenza vaccine. Study-wide results and caveats: The authors suggested that every seasonal influenza vaccination recruits few new T cells.

The CDR3 sequence is 15 residues long. Trimming pared 3 bases from V and 1 base from J, leaving 9 bases between. CDR1 and CDR2 from the germline V gene are MNHEY and SVGAGI. V and J are TRBV6-5 and TRBJ1-4, with D uncertain. Material: PBMCs from blood, obtained on the day of vaccination. This TCR came from a man aged 45 to 65 who received an inactivated influenza vaccine. CDR3 bases: TGTGCCAGCAGTTATTCGGAGGGAACTAATGAAAAACTGTTTTTT. It encodes CASSYSEGTNEKLFF.